This T cell receptor beta chain was documented in a study of beta chain features in type 1 diabetes (dated 2018 in TCRdb). Regarding the research as a whole: Patients and healthy donors did not differ in mean age, gender distribution, total cell number or subset yield. Regulatory and stem cell-like memory subsets were isolated from only 8 patients and about 8 healthy donors, whereas naive and central memory subsets came from all 30 or so donors. A total of approximately 110,000,000 sorted cells were examined across all samples, and a strong correlation was observed between cell number per subset and RNA yield. The study compared TCRB repertoires of sorted circulating CD4+ T cell subsets between recently diagnosed type 1 diabetes patients and matched healthy donors.

Broad study findings and their caveats: Because small numbers of individuals were included in the HLA sub-analyses, any influence of HLA type on TCRB rearrangement was left unresolved. Shorter templates might be favored by PCR, yet because patient and control samples were amplified and corrected together, any such skew would affect both groups equally. A moderate but significant shortening of TCRB CDR3 length was observed in type 1 diabetes patients in all four CD4+ subsets. Naive, central memory and regulatory TCRB repertoires appeared to be more alike among patients than among healthy donors. At VDJ recombination sites, patients with type 1 diabetes made fewer insertions and deleted more nucleotides, a pattern implying thymic rearrangement abnormalities. Because cDNA was sequenced instead of genomic DNA, highly expressing activated cells could be over-represented, though the groups showed no difference in activation or CD3 levels.

The germline V gene provides CDR1 SQVTM and CDR2 ANQGSEA. The CDR3 goes from the cysteine to the phenylalanine over 12 residues. Only CDR3 DNA remains: 36 bases, in frame from the first base. V is shortened by 7 bases, J by 3 bases, and the region joining them spans 10 bases. The High Capacity cDNA Reverse Transcription Kit was used to reverse transcribe all of the isolated RNA, meaning that expressed TCRB transcripts were what got sequenced. Naive, central memory and regulatory T cell samples underwent deep immunoSEQ sequencing, averaging around 3.7 million total reads per sample. Sorted cells were lysed in RLT buffer, and RNA was extracted using DNase-treated RNeasy Micro or Mini kits according to cell number. To prevent cross-contamination, each cell subset was processed individually, whereas patient and healthy donor samples were processed jointly. The immunoSEQ multiplex PCR was used to amplify TCRB sequences from cDNA, generating 87-bp fragments that spanned the CDR3 region. The amplicons were sequenced using the Illumina HiSeq platform. Regarding the original processing steps: Synthetic template baselines were used to correct PCR bias computationally, reads within Hamming distance 2 were collapsed together, and singletons that could not be merged were discarded. Reads were aligned against IMGT so that V, D and J genes, CDR3 length and insertions or deletions at six rearrangement sites could be assigned. Within each subset, clonotype counts were normalized to sorted cell number, and only after that were true diversity and Gini coefficients computed with the tcR R package. Repertoire sharing was quantified using the overlap coefficient calculated on TCRB nucleotide sequences. Out-of-frame TCRB sequences from naive cells were analyzed as a proxy for the pre-selection repertoire. What TCRdb holds here is the immuneACCESS table cut down to in-frame rearrangements. Part of the clones is not present; checked against another copy, under half of the missing clones reflect an unresolved V gene, and the others are unexplained. Clonal size and the V and J genes are those of that table, whereas D and trimming came from the DNA. The sample table holds about 370,000 clones, of which about 16% were seen once. Under 0.02% of the sample goes to the ten largest clones.

Each donor gave one peripheral blood draw, averaging around 0.11 L, which was collected into heparinised tubes. Using a panel that included CD45RO, CCR7, CD25, CD127, CD95 and CD27, naive, central memory, regulatory and stem cell-like memory CD4+ T cells were sorted on a BD FACSAria II. Every sorted population had a purity above 98%. PBMCs were isolated immediately by Lymphoprep density gradient centrifugation and stained directly without culture. To minimize batch effects, samples were stained and sorted in pairs, one healthy donor with one patient per experiment. Notes on this clone: Its antigen remains unidentified. No much larger clone is present one base from it, and per-base qualities are unavailable.

The TCR sequence derives from a woman younger than 35 in good health. The chain couples TRBV29-1 to TRBJ1-5, with the identity of the D gene unclear. The sample comprised naive CD4+ T cells from blood. Interpreted using the paper, the cell subset or site label stands for: true naive CD4+ T cells. The encoded CDR3 is CSAGLLNQPQHF. Read as DNA, the sequence is TGCAGCGCTGGACTGCTCAATCAGCCCCAGCATTTT. The reference TRBV29-1 and TRBJ1-5 proteins fill in what lies around the CDR3, so the full variable domain reads SAVISQKPSRDICQRGTSLTIQCQVDSQVTMMFWYRQQPGQSLTLIATANQGSEATYESGFVIDKFPISRPNLTFSTLTVSNMSPEDSSIYLCSAGLLNQPQHFGDGTRLSIL.